This T cell receptor beta chain was profiled in a study of glioma-infiltrating T cells after dendritic cell vaccination. For the study at large: Samples are from glioblastoma patients in Phase I and II dendritic cell vaccine trials. Treatment, given 2003 to 2012, was autologous tumor lysate-pulsed dendritic cell vaccination.

The sample's time point: after dendritic cell vaccination, including at tumor progression/relapse. Germline CDR1 LGHNA, CDR2 YNFKEQ. The CDR3 is 18 residues long. V was pared by 2 bases and J by 2 bases, with 12 bases of the junction left unmatched. TCRdb keeps only in-frame clones here, not all; method: immunoSEQ multiplex PCR. This sample has about 82,000 clones, with around four fifths found just once. Material: blood, obtained after dendritic cell vaccination. J is TRBJ2-5 and V is TRBV4-2; TRBD2 matches at 9 bases. The sequence derives from a human donor with glioblastoma. The CDR3: CASSQLAGTYPQQETQYF. The DNA of the CDR3 is TGTGCCAGCAGCCAACTAGCGGGGACATATCCGCAACAAGAGACCCAGTACTTC.